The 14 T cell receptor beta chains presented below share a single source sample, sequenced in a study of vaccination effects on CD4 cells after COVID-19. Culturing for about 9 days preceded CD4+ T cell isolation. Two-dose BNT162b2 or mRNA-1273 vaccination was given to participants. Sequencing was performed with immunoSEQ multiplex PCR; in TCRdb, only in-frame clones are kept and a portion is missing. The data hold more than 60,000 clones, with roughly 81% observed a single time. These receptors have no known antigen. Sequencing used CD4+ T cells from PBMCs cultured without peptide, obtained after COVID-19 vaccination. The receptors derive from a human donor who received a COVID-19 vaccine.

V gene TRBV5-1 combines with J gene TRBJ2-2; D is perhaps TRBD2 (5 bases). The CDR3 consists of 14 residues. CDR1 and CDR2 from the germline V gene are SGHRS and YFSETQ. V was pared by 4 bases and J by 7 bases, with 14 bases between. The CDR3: CASSTETSYGELFF. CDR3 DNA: TGCGCCAGCAGCACCGAAACTAGTTACGGGGAGCTGTTTTTT.

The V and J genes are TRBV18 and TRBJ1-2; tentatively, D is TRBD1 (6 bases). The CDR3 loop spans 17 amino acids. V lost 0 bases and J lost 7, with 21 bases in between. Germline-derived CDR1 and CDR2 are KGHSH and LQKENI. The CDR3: CASSPPPRTTGYSGYTF. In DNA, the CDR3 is TGTGCCAGCTCACCACCTCCGCGCACAACAGGGTATAGTGGCTACACCTTC.

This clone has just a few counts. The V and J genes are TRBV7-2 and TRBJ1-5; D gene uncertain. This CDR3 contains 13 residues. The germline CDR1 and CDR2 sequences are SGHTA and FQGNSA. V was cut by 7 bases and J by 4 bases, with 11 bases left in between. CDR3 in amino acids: CASTPTGNQPQHF. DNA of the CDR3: TGTGCCAGCACCCCTACGGGTAATCAGCCCCAGCATTTT.

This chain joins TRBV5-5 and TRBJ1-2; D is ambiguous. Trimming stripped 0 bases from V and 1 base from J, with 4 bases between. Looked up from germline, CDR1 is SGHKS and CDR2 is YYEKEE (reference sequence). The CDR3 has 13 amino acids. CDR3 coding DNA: TGTGCCAGCAGCTTGGAAGTTAACTATGGCTACACCTTC. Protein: CASSLEVNYGYTF. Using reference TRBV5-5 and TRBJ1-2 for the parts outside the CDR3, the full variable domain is DAGVTQSPTHLIKTRGQQVTLRCSPISGHKSVSWYQQVLGQGPQFIFQYYEKEERGRGNFPDRFSARQFPNYSSELNVNALLLGDSALYLCASSLEVNYGYTFGSGTRLTVV.

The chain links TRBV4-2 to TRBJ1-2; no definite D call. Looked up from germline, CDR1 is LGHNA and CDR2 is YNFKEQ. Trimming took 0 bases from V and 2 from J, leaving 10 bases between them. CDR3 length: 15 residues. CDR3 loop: CASSQERRKNYGYTF. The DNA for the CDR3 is TGTGCCAGCAGCCAAGAAAGACGGAAAAACTATGGCTACACCTTC.

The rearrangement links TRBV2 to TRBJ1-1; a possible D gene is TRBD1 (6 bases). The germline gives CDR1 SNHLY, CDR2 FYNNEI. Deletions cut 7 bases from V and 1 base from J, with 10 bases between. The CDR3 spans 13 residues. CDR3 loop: CASNVQGNTEAFF. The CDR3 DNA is TGTGCCAGCAATGTACAGGGGAACACTGAAGCTTTCTTT. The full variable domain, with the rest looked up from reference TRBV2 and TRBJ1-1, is EPEVTQTPSHQVTQMGQEVILRCVPISNHLYFYWYRQILGQKVEFLVSFYNNEISEKSEIFDDQFSVERPDGSNFTLKIRSTKLEDSAMYFCASNVQGNTEAFFGQGTRLTVV.

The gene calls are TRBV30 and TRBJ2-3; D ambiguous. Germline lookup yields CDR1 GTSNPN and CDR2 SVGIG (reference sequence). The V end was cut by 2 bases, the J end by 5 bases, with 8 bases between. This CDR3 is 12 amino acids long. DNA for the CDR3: TGTGCCTGGAGTAATGCGATAGATACGCAGTATTTT. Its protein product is CAWSNAIDTQYF.

CDR3 region: CASSRTGEVSPLHF. CDR3 coding DNA: TGTGCCAGTAGTAGGACAGGGGAGGTTTCACCCCTCCACTTT. This sequence joins TRBV19 and TRBJ1-6; TRBD1 matches at 9 bases. The V gene's germline CDR1 is LNHDA and CDR2 SQIVND (reference sequence). The CDR3 loop spans 14 amino acids. V shed 4 bases and J 9 bases; nucleotides not matched to a gene: 4.

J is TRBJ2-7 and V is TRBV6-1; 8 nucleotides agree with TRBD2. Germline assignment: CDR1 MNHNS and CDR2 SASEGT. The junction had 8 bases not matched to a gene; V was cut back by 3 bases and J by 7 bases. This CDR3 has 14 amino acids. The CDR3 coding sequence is TGTGCCAGCAGTGAGTCTCGGGGGGGACGGGAGCAGTACGTC. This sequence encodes CASSESRGGREQYV.

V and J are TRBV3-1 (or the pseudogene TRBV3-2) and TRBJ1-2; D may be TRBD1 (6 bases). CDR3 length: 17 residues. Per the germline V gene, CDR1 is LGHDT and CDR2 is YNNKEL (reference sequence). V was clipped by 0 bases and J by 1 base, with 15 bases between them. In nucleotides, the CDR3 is TGTGCCAGCAGCCAAGAACGGGGGGCCGGAATTAACTATGGCTACACCTTC. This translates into CASSQERGAGINYGYTF.

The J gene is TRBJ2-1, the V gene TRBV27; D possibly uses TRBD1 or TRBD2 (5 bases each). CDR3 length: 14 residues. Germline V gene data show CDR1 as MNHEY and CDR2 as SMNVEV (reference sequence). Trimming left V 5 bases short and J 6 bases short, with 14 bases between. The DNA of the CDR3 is TGTGCCAGCAGTCCCCGGAGTGGGGGCAATGAGCAGTTCTTC. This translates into CASSPRSGGNEQFF.

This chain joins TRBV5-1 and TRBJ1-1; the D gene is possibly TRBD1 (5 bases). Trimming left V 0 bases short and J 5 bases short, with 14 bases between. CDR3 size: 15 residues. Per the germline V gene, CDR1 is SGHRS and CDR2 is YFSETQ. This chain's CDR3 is CASSLGGGEVTEAFF. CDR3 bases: TGCGCCAGCAGCTTGGGCGGGGGAGAAGTGACTGAAGCTTTCTTT.

This chain's CDR3 is CASSQWVSGANVLTF. CDR3 bases: TGTGCCAGCAGCCAGTGGGTCTCTGGGGCCAACGTCCTGACTTTC. The chain couples TRBV3-1 (or the pseudogene TRBV3-2) to TRBJ2-6; D remains ambiguous. This CDR3 is built from 15 residues. Germline CDR1 is LGHDT and CDR2 is YNNKEL (reference sequence). Trimming shortened V by 3 bases and J by 0 bases, and 6 bases separated the two germline ends.

DNA for the CDR3: TGTGCCAGCAGCTTGGCGAGGGGCTCCTACAATGAGCAGTTCTTC. Translation gives CASSLARGSYNEQFF. The chain combines TRBV5-6 with TRBJ2-1; tentatively, D is TRBD1 or TRBD2 (5 bases each). The V gene lost 0 bases and the J gene lost 0 bases, with 7 bases spanning the gap. CDR3 length: 15 amino acids. CDR1 is SGHDT and CDR2 is YYEEEE in the germline V gene.